This TCR beta chain was identified during a study of blood T cell repertoires in COVID-19. The V end was cut by 3 bases, the J end by 4 bases, with 9 bases between. There are 14 residues in the CDR3. Germline CDR1 is MRHNA and CDR2 is SNTAGT. The assay was immunoSEQ multiplex PCR, and TCRdb's table has in-frame clones only and misses some. The data show a few hundred thousand clones, with around 89% seen just once and more than 3% held by the top ten. In this sample, this clone turned up a few times. This clonotype originated in a woman in her late teens or twenties in a cohort exposed to, infected with or recovered from COVID-19 (not recorded which). Sequencing was performed on PBMCs or T cells enriched from blood (not recorded which). V is TRBV6-4 and J is TRBJ2-2; D uncertain. In nucleotides, the CDR3 is TGTGCCAGCAGTGAGGAGCGACGCACCGGGGAGCTGTTTTTT. It encodes CASSEERRTGELFF.